This T cell receptor beta chain was sequenced in a study of T cell changes during pregnancy in multiple sclerosis. The data were produced by immunoSEQ multiplex PCR, yet TCRdb's version contains in-frame clones alone and is incomplete. Seen here are some 30,000 clones, about 88% observed once, and the top ten hold around 6.9%. The CDR3 is 16 amino acids. The germline V gene encodes CDR1 SNHLY and CDR2 FYNNEI. V was pared by 7 bases and J by 0 bases, with 18 bases between. The material sequenced was CD8+ T cells from peripheral blood mononuclear cells, taken in the second trimester of pregnancy. The V and J genes are TRBV2 and TRBJ1-1; maybe TRBD1 (5 bases). The sequence came from a female donor with multiple sclerosis, enrolled in a pregnancy study. The CDR3 protein is CASTPSGEGLNTEAFF. Here the CDR3 DNA reads TGTGCCAGCACTCCATCCGGGGAGGGGCTGAACACTGAAGCTTTCTTT. Full variable domain (rest looked up from reference TRBV2 and TRBJ1-1): EPEVTQTPSHQVTQMGQEVILRCVPISNHLYFYWYRQILGQKVEFLVSFYNNEISEKSEIFDDQFSVERPDGSNFTLKIRSTKLEDSAMYFCASTPSGEGLNTEAFFGQGTRLTVV.